A selection of T cell receptor beta chains follows, all from one sample in a study of T cell repertoires in cytomegalovirus infection. No antigen has been assigned to these receptors. TCRdb reanalysed the reads using MiXCR and keeps one entry per CDR3 protein. Here the sample spans some 480,000 distinct CDR3 sequences, 33% being singletons. This specimen was cultured PBMCs, taken from culture after CMV antigen stimulation. Every receptor here comes from a human donor in good health (CMV status not recorded). Some clones in this sample may be carry-over from other donors' samples. Each CDR3 is given with its conserved first and last residue. The D gene is left open where the match is weak. Expanded clones are given a class, and other clones once, few, many or no size at all.

d_gene: NA
v_gene: TRBV6-2/TRBV6-3
abundance: few
j_gene: TRBJ1-2
CDR3aa: CASRQGGTNGYTF
CDR3nt: TGTGCCAGCAGACAGGGAGGGACAAATGGCTACACCTTC

d_gene: NA
v_gene: TRBV12-3/TRBV12-4
abundance: NA
j_gene: TRBJ2-1
CDR3aa: CASSLNRKFF
CDR3nt: TGTGCCAGCAGTTTGAATAGGAAGTTCTTC

d_gene: NA
v_gene: TRBV6-6
abundance: NA
j_gene: TRBJ2-1
CDR3aa: CASNPLLTNEQFF
CDR3nt: TGTGCCAGCAACCCACTCTTAACCAATGAGCAGTTCTTC

d_gene: NA
v_gene: TRBV20-1
abundance: few
j_gene: TRBJ2-7
CDR3aa: CSAERGGYEQYF
CDR3nt: TGCAGTGCTGAGAGGGGAGGCTACGAGCAGTACTTC

d_gene: TRBD1
v_gene: TRBV12-3/TRBV12-4
abundance: few
j_gene: TRBJ2-3
CDR3aa: CASSKLDRVKTDTQYF
CDR3nt: TGTGCCAGCAGCAAACTCGACAGGGTCAAGACAGATACGCAGTATTTT

d_gene: NA
v_gene: TRBV20-1
abundance: once
j_gene: TRBJ2-3
CDR3aa: CSAAELYQPERTDTQYF
CDR3nt: TGCAGTGCCGCAGAACTATATCAGCCAGAGAGAACAGATACGCAGTATTTT

d_gene: TRBD2
v_gene: TRBV19
abundance: NA
j_gene: TRBJ2-1
CDR3aa: CASSMLAGDEQFF
CDR3nt: TGTGCCAGTAGTATGCTAGCGGGAGATGAGCAGTTCTTC

d_gene: NA
v_gene: TRBV29-1
abundance: NA
j_gene: TRBJ1-1
CDR3aa: CSAERGNTEAFF
CDR3nt: TGCAGCGCCGAGAGAGGGAACACTGAAGCTTTCTTT

d_gene: NA
v_gene: TRBV19
abundance: NA
j_gene: TRBJ2-2
CDR3aa: CASSRRLTGELFF
CDR3nt: TGTGCCAGTAGTAGAAGACTGACCGGGGAGCTGTTTTTT

d_gene: TRBD1
v_gene: TRBV19
abundance: NA
j_gene: TRBJ2-5
CDR3aa: CASSTPPGQGKTQYF
CDR3nt: TGTGCCAGTAGTACCCCACCGGGACAGGGGAAGACCCAGTACTTC

d_gene: TRBD2
v_gene: TRBV5-1
abundance: few
j_gene: TRBJ2-1
CDR3aa: CASSIFLAGAYNEQFF
CDR3nt: TGCGCCAGCAGCATCTTCCTAGCGGGGGCGTACAATGAGCAGTTCTTC

d_gene: NA
v_gene: TRBV12-3/TRBV12-4
abundance: few
j_gene: TRBJ1-5
CDR3aa: CASSFVNNQPQHF
CDR3nt: TGTGCCAGCAGTTTTGTCAACAATCAGCCCCAGCATTTT

d_gene: TRBD1
v_gene: TRBV30
abundance: NA
j_gene: TRBJ1-6
CDR3aa: CACFMGQGAKPLHF
CDR3nt: TGTGCCTGCTTTATGGGACAGGGGGCAAAGCCCCTCCACTTT

d_gene: NA
v_gene: TRBV6-8
abundance: few
j_gene: TRBJ1-1
CDR3aa: CASSYSGQGNTEAFF
CDR3nt: TGTGCCAGCAGTTACTCGGGGCAGGGGAACACTGAAGCTTTCTTT

d_gene: NA
v_gene: TRBV30
abundance: NA
j_gene: TRBJ1-1
CDR3aa: CAWSVRGFAEAFF
CDR3nt: TGTGCCTGGAGTGTACGAGGATTCGCTGAAGCTTTCTTT

d_gene: NA
v_gene: TRBV19
abundance: once
j_gene: TRBJ1-1
CDR3aa: CASSMTPYSNTEAFF
CDR3nt: TGTGCCAGTAGTATGACCCCCTACAGCAACACTGAAGCTTTCTTT

d_gene: TRBD2
v_gene: TRBV7-3
abundance: NA
j_gene: TRBJ2-5
CDR3aa: CASSLSPGGRETQYF
CDR3nt: TGTGCCAGCAGCTTAAGCCCGGGAGGGCGAGAGACCCAGTACTTC

d_gene: NA
v_gene: TRBV6-1
abundance: NA
j_gene: TRBJ1-5
CDR3aa: CASSALGYQPQHF
CDR3nt: TGTGCCAGCAGTGCGTTAGGATATCAGCCCCAGCATTTT

d_gene: TRBD1
v_gene: TRBV7-2
abundance: NA
j_gene: TRBJ1-2
CDR3aa: CASSINRGPEGYTF
CDR3nt: TGTGCCAGCAGCATAAACAGGGGGCCGGAGGGCTACACCTTC

d_gene: TRBD2
v_gene: TRBV20-1
abundance: few
j_gene: TRBJ2-3
CDR3aa: CSARDIGLAGRTDTQYF
CDR3nt: TGCAGTGCTAGAGATATTGGACTAGCGGGACGCACAGATACGCAGTATTTT

d_gene: NA
v_gene: TRBV7-2
abundance: few
j_gene: TRBJ2-1
CDR3aa: CASSTDTAPYNEQFF
CDR3nt: TGTGCCAGCAGCACCGACACAGCCCCCTACAATGAGCAGTTCTTC

d_gene: NA
v_gene: TRBV7-6
abundance: NA
j_gene: TRBJ1-1
CDR3aa: CASSTISGFEAFF
CDR3nt: TGTGCCAGCAGCACGATCTCCGGGTTTGAAGCTTTCTTT

d_gene: NA
v_gene: TRBV19
abundance: NA
j_gene: TRBJ2-6
CDR3aa: CASSSGRISGANVLTF
CDR3nt: TGTGCCAGTAGTAGTGGCAGGATCTCTGGGGCCAACGTCCTGACTTTC

d_gene: NA
v_gene: TRBV6-2/TRBV6-3
abundance: NA
j_gene: TRBJ2-6
CDR3aa: CASSYTGTGANVLTF
CDR3nt: TGTGCCAGCAGTTACACGGGGACCGGGGCCAACGTCCTGACTTTC

d_gene: TRBD2
v_gene: TRBV7-3
abundance: NA
j_gene: TRBJ2-3
CDR3aa: CASSLTRETDTQYF
CDR3nt: TGTGCCAGCAGCTTAACGCGGGAGACAGATACGCAGTATTTT

d_gene: TRBD2
v_gene: TRBV6-6
abundance: few
j_gene: TRBJ2-7
CDR3aa: CASSYPTSGTIYEQYF
CDR3nt: TGTGCCAGCAGTTACCCTACTAGCGGGACGATCTACGAGCAGTACTTC

d_gene: NA
v_gene: TRBV7-2
abundance: few
j_gene: TRBJ2-7
CDR3aa: CASSPQGVAGTYEQYF
CDR3nt: TGTGCCAGCAGCCCCCAAGGAGTTGCGGGAACCTACGAGCAGTACTTC

d_gene: NA
v_gene: TRBV28
abundance: once
j_gene: TRBJ2-7
CDR3aa: CASSFVSPNHEQYF
CDR3nt: TGTGCCAGCAGTTTTGTCTCTCCAAACCACGAGCAGTACTTC